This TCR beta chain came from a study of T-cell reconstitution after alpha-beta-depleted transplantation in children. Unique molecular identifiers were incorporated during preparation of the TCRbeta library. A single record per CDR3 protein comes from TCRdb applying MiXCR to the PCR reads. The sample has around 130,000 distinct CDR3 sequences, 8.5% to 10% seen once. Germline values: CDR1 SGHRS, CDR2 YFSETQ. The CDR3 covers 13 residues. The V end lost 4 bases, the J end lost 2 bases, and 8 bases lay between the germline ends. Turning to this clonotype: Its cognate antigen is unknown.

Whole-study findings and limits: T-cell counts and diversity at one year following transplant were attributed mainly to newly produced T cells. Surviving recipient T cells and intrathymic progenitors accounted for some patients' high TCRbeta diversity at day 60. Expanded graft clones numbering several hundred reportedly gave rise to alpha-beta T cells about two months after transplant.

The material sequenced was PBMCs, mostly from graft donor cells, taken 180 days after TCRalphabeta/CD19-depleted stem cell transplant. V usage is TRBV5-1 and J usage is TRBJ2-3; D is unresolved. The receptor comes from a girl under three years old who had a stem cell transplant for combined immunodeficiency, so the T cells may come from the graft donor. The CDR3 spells CASSAGLTDTQYF. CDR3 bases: TGCGCCAGCAGCGCAGGCCTCACAGATACGCAGTATTTT. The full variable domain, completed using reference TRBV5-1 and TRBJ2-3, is KAGVTQTPRYLIKTRGQQVTLSCSPISGHRSVSWYQQTPGQGLQFLFEYFSETQRNKGNFPGRFSGRQFSNSRSEMNVSTLELGDSALYLCASSAGLTDTQYFGPGTRLTVL.